These 21 T cell receptor beta chains share one sample of origin, sequenced in a study of PD-1 blockade in classical Hodgkin lymphoma. The patients all showed relapse after autologous stem cell transplantation, while their brentuximab vedotin exposure varied. The study purified CD4+ T cells from thawed PBMCs using magnetic negative selection. Sequenced by immunoSEQ multiplex PCR; TCRdb stores in-frame clones only, minus some. The sample lists fewer than 20,000 clones, roughly 80% occurring once. Sequenced here: CD4+ T cells from blood, sampled at baseline. These receptors were collected from a human donor with classical Hodgkin lymphoma.

The genes are TRBV6-1 and TRBJ2-7; D is unresolved. The germline V gene encodes CDR1 MNHNS and CDR2 SASEGT. V lost 6 bases and J 2 bases, leaving 14 bases between the germline ends. The CDR3 has 14 residues. The CDR3 region has the DNA TGTGCCAGCAGGGAGCAGCTTCTAGCCTACGAGCAGTACTTC. Translating gives CASREQLLAYEQYF.

The chain carries TRBV5-1 and TRBJ2-7, with D unclear. The germline CDR1 and CDR2 sequences are SGHRS and YFSETQ. The CDR3 spans 14 residues. V was clipped by 4 bases and J by 2 bases, with 13 bases between them. The CDR3 spells CASSVADPTYEQYF. The CDR3 DNA reads as TGCGCCAGCAGCGTCGCCGATCCTACCTACGAGCAGTACTTC.

This clone was picked up one time. V gene TRBV7-9 combines with J gene TRBJ2-7, with 10 nucleotides matching TRBD1. CDR3 length: 15 amino acids. The germline V gene has CDR1 SEHNR and CDR2 FQNEAQ (reference sequence). V shed 1 base, J shed 6 bases, and the junction held 6 bases outside the gene matches. CDR3 amino acids: CASSLVRDRGGEQYF. CDR3 nucleotide sequence: TGTGCCAGCAGCTTAGTCCGGGACAGGGGAGGCGAGCAGTACTTC.

The chain has TRBV7-3 and TRBJ1-3; possible D gene TRBD1, 6 bases. This CDR3 has 17 amino acids. Germline lookup yields CDR1 SGHTA and CDR2 FQGTGA. Trimming stripped 5 bases from V and 0 bases from J, with 17 bases between. The CDR3 sequence is CASSPGQNPSSGNTIYF. The CDR3 nucleotides are TGTGCCAGCAGCCCTGGACAGAACCCTAGCTCTGGAAACACCATATATTTT. Filled out from reference TRBV7-3 and TRBJ1-3, the complete variable domain reads GAGVSQTPSNKVTEKGKYVELRCDPISGHTALYWYRQSLGQGPEFLIYFQGTGAADDSGLPNDRFFAVRPEGSVSTLKIQRTERGDSAVYLCASSPGQNPSSGNTIYFGEGSWLTVV.

The V and J genes are TRBV11-3 and TRBJ2-1, with D perhaps matching TRBD2 (5 bases). From germline, CDR1 is SGHNT and CDR2 YENEEA. This CDR3 has 15 residues. Trimming removed 5 bases at V and 7 bases at J, with 18 bases between. The CDR3 region is CASSPRRGLRNEQFF. The CDR3, as DNA: TGTGCCAGCAGCCCCCGGAGAGGGCTAAGGAATGAGCAGTTCTTC.

The chain employs TRBV18 and TRBJ2-1, with TRBD2 matching over 10 bases. This CDR3 region has 15 residues. Germline V gene lookup returns CDR1 KGHSH and CDR2 LQKENI. V was pared by 3 bases and J by 4 bases, with 3 bases of the junction left unmatched. The CDR3 DNA reads TGTGCCAGCTCACCTGAACTAGCGGGATACAATGAGCAGTTCTTC. This codes for CASSPELAGYNEQFF.

This clone was seen a handful of times. The chain links TRBV7-2 to TRBJ1-5; 9 positions agree with TRBD1. The CDR3 is 14 residues long. With V trimmed by 4 bases and J by 9 bases, 7 bases remained unmatched. Germline loops: CDR1 SGHTA, CDR2 FQGNSA. In nucleotides, the CDR3 is TGTGCCAGCAGCTCAGGACAGGGGCAGCTGCCCCAGCATTTT. This sequence encodes CASSSGQGQLPQHF.

The chain couples TRBV11-1 to TRBJ2-1; TRBD2 agrees at 12 bases. The CDR3 runs to 15 residues. Looked up from germline, CDR1 is SGHAT and CDR2 is FQDESV (reference sequence). V lost 5 bases to trimming and J lost 9 bases; unmatched junction nucleotides: 8. The CDR3 loop reads CASSLTSGGYVEQFF. The DNA for the CDR3 is TGTGCCAGCAGCCTCACTAGCGGGGGGTACGTTGAGCAGTTCTTC. The whole variable domain, filled in from reference TRBV11-1 and TRBJ2-1, reads EAEVAQSPRYKITEKSQAVAFWCDPISGHATLYWYRQILGQGPELLVQFQDESVVDDSQLPKDRFSAERLKGVDSTLKIQPAELGDSAMYLCASSLTSGGYVEQFFGPGTRLTVL.

This rearrangement joins TRBV18 to TRBJ1-2, with 7 nucleotides matching TRBD1. Germline CDR1 reads KGHSH; CDR2 reads LQKENI. With 3 bases clipped from V and 6 bases from J, the junction kept 4 bases outside the gene matches. The length of the CDR3 is 13 residues. CDR3 nucleotide sequence: TGTGCCAGCTCACCTCGGGACAGAGATGGCTACACCTTC. This sequence encodes CASSPRDRDGYTF.

J is TRBJ2-1 and V is TRBV5-4; D might be TRBD2 (5 bases). This CDR3 region has 13 residues. V was clipped by 0 bases and J by 4 bases, with 5 bases between them. The germline CDR1 and CDR2 sequences are SGHNT and YYREEE (reference sequence). CDR3 DNA sequence: TGTGCCAGCAGCTTGGGGACTTACAATGAGCAGTTCTTC. This codes for CASSLGTYNEQFF.

The rearrangement uses TRBV11-2 and TRBJ1-1, with D unclear. The CDR3 spans 14 residues. The germline V gene has CDR1 SGHAT and CDR2 FQNNGV. The germline V and J ends were trimmed by 5 bases and 4 bases, with 14 bases remaining between them. The CDR3 nucleotides read TGTGCCAGCAGCATGACTCGGGAATCCACTGAAGCTTTCTTT. This gives the protein CASSMTRESTEAFF.

This clone occurred once. V and J are TRBV5-5 and TRBJ2-5, with TRBD1 matching over 9 bases. The last part of the DNA fits TRBJ2-7 better; the J call may be wrong. The CDR3 extends over 14 amino acids. In germline, CDR1 is SGHKS, CDR2 YYEKEE (reference sequence). The CDR3: CASSWGQGRGEQYF. CDR3 sequence (DNA): TGTGCCAGCAGCTGGGGACAGGGCCGGGGCGAGCAGTACTTC.

This chain connects TRBV7-9 to TRBJ2-7, with TRBD2 matching 10 bases. V shed 3 bases, J shed 7 bases, and the junction held 9 bases outside the gene matches. The V gene's germline CDR1 is SEHNR and CDR2 FQNEAQ (reference sequence). This CDR3 has 15 residues. CDR3: CASSLGLAGVLEQYF. The CDR3 nucleotides are TGTGCCAGCAGCTTGGGGCTAGCGGGAGTACTGGAGCAGTACTTC. Using reference TRBV7-9 and TRBJ2-7 for the parts outside the CDR3, the full variable domain is DTGVSQNPRHKITKRGQNVTFRCDPISEHNRLYWYRQTLGQGPEFLTYFQNEAQLEKSRLLSDRFSAERPKGSFSTLEIQRTEQGDSAMYLCASSLGLAGVLEQYFGPGTRLTVT.

This chain joins TRBV19 and TRBJ1-5; TRBD1 might be the D (6 bases). The germline CDR1 and CDR2 sequences are LNHDA and SQIVND (reference sequence). V lost 1 base, J lost 5 bases, and 9 bases lay in between. The CDR3 contains 14 residues. The CDR3 nucleotides are TGTGCCAGTAGTATAGCACAGGGCTATCAGCCCCAGCATTTT. Protein: CASSIAQGYQPQHF.

The J gene is TRBJ2-3, the V gene TRBV9; 11 bases match TRBD1. The CDR3 covers 16 residues. With 0 bases clipped from V and 3 bases from J, the junction kept 3 bases outside the gene matches. Germline V gene sequence: CDR1 SGDLS, CDR2 YYNGEE. The CDR3 coding sequence is TGTGCCAGCAGCGTAGCAGGGACAGGGGGTACAGATACGCAGTATTTT. This codes for CASSVAGTGGTDTQYF.

The rearrangement uses TRBV4-3 and TRBJ2-1; 8 positions match TRBD2. J was trimmed by 7 bases and V by 3 bases; bases with no gene match: 8. CDR1 and CDR2 from the germline V gene are LGHNA and YSLEER. The CDR3 consists of 15 residues. The CDR3 DNA reads as TGCGCCAGCAGCCAGGAACCGGGACTAGTAAATGAGCAGTTCTTC. This translates into CASSQEPGLVNEQFF.

This clone has only a few counts. The rearrangement links TRBV4-2 to TRBJ2-7, with 10 bases aligning to TRBD2. The V segment lost 1 base and the J segment 7 bases; nucleotides outside the gene matches: 7. Germline loops: CDR1 LGHNA, CDR2 YNFKEQ. There are 15 residues in the CDR3. The CDR3 sequence is CASSQVSGGLGEQYF. The DNA for the CDR3 is TGTGCCAGCAGCCAAGTTAGCGGGGGGCTGGGGGAGCAGTACTTC.

The rearrangement uses TRBV4-2 and TRBJ2-5; D is perhaps TRBD2 (5 bases). The V end was cut by 0 bases, the J end by 1 base, with 9 bases between. CDR3 size: 15 residues. CDR1 is LGHNA and CDR2 is YNFKEQ in the germline V gene. CDR3 amino acids: CASSQEPSIQETQYF. Written as DNA, the CDR3 is TGTGCCAGCAGCCAAGAGCCTAGCATCCAAGAGACCCAGTACTTC.

The rearrangement joins TRBV7-2 to TRBJ2-7, with TRBD2 identical over 10 bases. V trimming: 5 bases; J trimming: 0 bases; junction bases outside the gene matches: 7. The CDR3 is 16 residues long. Germline loops: CDR1 SGHTA, CDR2 FQGNSA. CDR3 loop: CASSKTSGLGSYEQYF. CDR3 DNA: TGTGCCAGCAGCAAGACTAGCGGGTTGGGCTCCTACGAGCAGTACTTC.

The chain joins TRBV6-6 to TRBJ2-7; 9 positions agree with TRBD2. Germline CDR1 and CDR2: MNHNY and SVGAGI (reference sequence). CDR3 length equals 15 residues. After removal of 6 bases from V and 2 bases from J, the junction contained 8 bases not matched to a gene. Written as DNA, the CDR3 is TGTGCCAGCAGCTCCGGACTAGCGCAGACCTACGAGCAGTACTTC. This encodes CASSSGLAQTYEQYF.

The rearrangement links TRBV11-1 to TRBJ1-1, with D uncertain. The V and J ends lost 7 bases and 4 bases respectively, with 16 bases between them. Germline CDR1 is SGHAT and CDR2 is FQDESV (reference sequence). The CDR3 loop spans 14 amino acids. CDR3 DNA: TGTGCCAGCACCGACTTCAGGTTGAGCACTGAAGCTTTCTTT. Translating gives CASTDFRLSTEAFF.